This T cell receptor (beta chain) was sequenced for a study of T cells in Graves' hyperthyroidism and ophthalmopathy. The V segment lost 5 bases and the J segment 5 bases; nucleotides outside the gene matches: 3. Germline-derived CDR1 and CDR2 are MNHNS and SASEGT. The CDR3 runs 12 residues. It was RNA transcripts that yielded the amplified TCR beta CDR3 regions. First-round RT-PCR of the TCR CDR3 relied on the HTBI primer set. TCRdb fed the multiplex PCR reads into MiXCR, producing one record per CDR3 protein. The sample carries approximately 690,000 distinct CDR3 sequences, less than 25% recorded once. Regarding the study as a whole: Blood also contained most expanded thyroid clonotypes above 0.001.

This clonotype was seen many times. Its antigen is not identified. Duration under 3 months, a NOSPECS grade of at least 4, and a Clinical Activity Score of at least 3 characterized the ophthalmopathy patients. A 10 ml volume of fresh peripheral blood provided the PBMCs. J is TRBJ2-7 and V is TRBV6-1; 7 positions agree with TRBD1. Material: blood. This sequence was found in a man younger than 45 with Graves' ophthalmopathy. The CDR3 protein is CASSSTGNEQYF. CDR3 bases: TGTGCCAGCAGTTCGACAGGGAACGAGCAGTACTTC.